These 2 T cell receptor beta chains were all obtained from the same sample, sequenced in a study of OX40 agonist ivuxolimab in advanced cancers. The method was immunoSEQ multiplex PCR; TCRdb's version includes in-frame clones alone and lacks a portion of them. The sample lists about 100,000 clones, around 93% occurring once. The material sequenced was CD4+ or CD8+ T cells sorted from blood, taken in a trial of the OX40 agonist ivuxolimab. These receptors were taken from an adult with an advanced solid tumor such as melanoma, head and neck, liver or kidney cancer.

This chain joins TRBV7-3 and TRBJ2-1, with 8 bases lining up with TRBD2. J lost 4 bases, V lost 0 bases, and 2 bases had no gene match. In germline, CDR1 is SGHTA, CDR2 FQGTGA. The length of the CDR3 is 15 residues. CDR3 nucleotides: TGTGCCAGCAGCTTAACTAGCGGGACTTACAATGAGCAGTTCTTC. This translates into CASSLTSGTYNEQFF. Based on the CDR3 plus reference TRBV7-3 and TRBJ2-1, the full variable domain is GAGVSQTPSNKVTEKGKYVELRCDPISGHTALYWYRQSLGQGPEFLIYFQGTGAADDSGLPNDRFFAVRPEGSVSTLKIQRTERGDSAVYLCASSLTSGTYNEQFFGPGTRLTVL.

V is TRBV27 and J is TRBJ1-1; D is perhaps TRBD1 (5 bases). CDR1 is MNHEY and CDR2 is SMNVEV in the germline V gene (reference sequence). This CDR3 has 15 residues. V shed 7 bases and J shed 0 bases, with 15 bases lying between them. CDR3 DNA: TGTGCCAGCAAAAATCTGGACACGCTGAACACTGAAGCTTTCTTT. Translating gives CASKNLDTLNTEAFF.